Presented here are 5 T cell receptor beta chains from one specimen sequenced in a study of blood T cell repertoires in COVID-19. Data came from immunoSEQ multiplex PCR; TCRdb stores just in-frame clones and leaves some out. The table records around 130,000 clones, approximately 80% of them present only once. Sequences were obtained from peripheral blood. The receptors derive from a human donor in a cohort sampled during active COVID-19.

This clone was seen a single time. The rearrangement links TRBV4-1 to TRBJ1-4; TRBD1 matches 12 bases. V was clipped by 1 base and J by 8 bases; unmatched bases: 5. Germline CDR1 MGHRA, CDR2 YSYEKL. The CDR3 loop spans 16 amino acids. CDR3 DNA sequence: TGCGCCAGCAGCCAAGGGGACAGGGGGCTGCGGGAAAAACTGTTTTTT. The encoded protein is CASSQGDRGLREKLFF.

The genes are TRBV3-1 (or the pseudogene TRBV3-2) and TRBJ2-1; D is undetermined. This CDR3 region has 12 residues. CDR1 LGHDT and CDR2 YNNKEL come from the germline V gene (reference sequence). With 1 base removed from V and 8 bases from J, the gap between germline ends came to 6 bases. The CDR3 protein is CASSQGSDEQFF. The CDR3 nucleotides read TGTGCCAGCAGCCAAGGGTCGGATGAGCAGTTCTTC.

This sequence joins TRBV29-1 and TRBJ1-2; D gene unclear. V was pared by 4 bases and J by 4 bases, with 10 bases between. Germline V gives CDR1 SQVTM, CDR2 ANQGSEA. There are 12 residues in the CDR3. This chain's CDR3 is CSVAMLGYGYTF. CDR3 DNA sequence: TGCAGCGTTGCAATGCTCGGCTATGGCTACACCTTC.

The V gene is TRBV5-5, the J gene TRBJ2-7; the match to TRBD1 covers 7 bases. Losses at the gene ends were 3 bases for V and 0 bases for J; bases not matched to a gene: 3. Germline lookup yields CDR1 SGHKS and CDR2 YYEKEE (reference sequence). The CDR3 is 14 residues long. The CDR3 spells CASSWGTASYEQYF. For the CDR3, the DNA is TGTGCCAGCAGCTGGGGGACAGCCTCCTACGAGCAGTACTTC.

This sequence joins TRBV6-6 and TRBJ1-1; no definite D call. Trimming cost V 8 bases and J 1 base, with 8 bases left between them. This CDR3 has 12 amino acids. Germline V gene lookup returns CDR1 MNHNY and CDR2 SVGAGI (reference sequence). CDR3 DNA: TGTGCCAGCGGGCCCAAGAACACTGAAGCTTTCTTT. Encoded protein: CASGPKNTEAFF.